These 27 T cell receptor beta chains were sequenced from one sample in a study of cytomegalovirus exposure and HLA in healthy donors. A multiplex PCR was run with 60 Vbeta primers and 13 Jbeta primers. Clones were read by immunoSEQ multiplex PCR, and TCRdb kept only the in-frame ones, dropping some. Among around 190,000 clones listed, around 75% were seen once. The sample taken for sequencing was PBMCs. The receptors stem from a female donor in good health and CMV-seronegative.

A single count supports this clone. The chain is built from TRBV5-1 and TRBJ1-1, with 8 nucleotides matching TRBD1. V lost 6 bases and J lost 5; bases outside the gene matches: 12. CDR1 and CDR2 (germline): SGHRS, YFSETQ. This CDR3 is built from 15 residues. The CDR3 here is CASKLQGELGTEAFF. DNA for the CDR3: TGCGCCAGCAAACTACAGGGGGAGTTAGGGACTGAAGCTTTCTTT.

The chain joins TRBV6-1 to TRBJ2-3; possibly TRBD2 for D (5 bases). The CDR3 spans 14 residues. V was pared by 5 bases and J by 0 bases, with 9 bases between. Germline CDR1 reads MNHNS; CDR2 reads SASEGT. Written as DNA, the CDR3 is TGTGCCAGCAGTTCAGGACTGAGCACAGATACGCAGTATTTT. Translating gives CASSSGLSTDTQYF.

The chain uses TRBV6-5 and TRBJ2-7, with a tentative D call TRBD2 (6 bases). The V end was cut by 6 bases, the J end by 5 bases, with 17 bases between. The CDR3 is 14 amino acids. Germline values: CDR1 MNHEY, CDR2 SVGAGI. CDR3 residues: CASSPGSSLDEQYF. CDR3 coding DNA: TGTGCCAGCAGCCCCGGGAGCAGCTTGGACGAGCAGTACTTC.

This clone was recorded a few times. CDR3 sequence (DNA): TGCGCCAGCAGCCCGAGGACAGGGGGAGACGAGACCCAGTACTTC. It codes for CASSPRTGGDETQYF. The chain employs TRBV4-3 and TRBJ2-5, with 10 bases matching TRBD1. The germline CDR1 and CDR2 sequences are LGHNA and YSLEER. V lost 4 bases to trimming and J lost 5 bases; unmatched junction nucleotides: 7. The length of the CDR3 is 15 residues.

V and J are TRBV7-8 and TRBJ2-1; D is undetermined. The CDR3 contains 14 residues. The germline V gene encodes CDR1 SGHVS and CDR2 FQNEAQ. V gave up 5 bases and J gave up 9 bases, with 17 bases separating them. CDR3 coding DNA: TGTGCCAGCAGCCTATTTCGAGCCCACTCTGAGCAGTTCTTC. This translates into CASSLFRAHSEQFF. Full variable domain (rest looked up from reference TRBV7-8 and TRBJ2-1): GAGVSQSPRYKVAKRGQDVALRCDPISGHVSLFWYQQALGQGPEFLTYFQNEAQLDKSGLPSDRFFAERPEGSVSTLKIQRTQQEDSAVYLCASSLFRAHSEQFFGPGTRLTVL.

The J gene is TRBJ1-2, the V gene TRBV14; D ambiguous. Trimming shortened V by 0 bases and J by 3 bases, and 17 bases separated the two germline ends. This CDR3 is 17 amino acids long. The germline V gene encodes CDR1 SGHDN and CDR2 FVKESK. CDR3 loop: CASSQEGRARLHYGYTF. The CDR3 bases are TGTGCCAGCAGCCAAGAAGGAAGAGCCAGACTGCACTATGGCTACACCTTC.

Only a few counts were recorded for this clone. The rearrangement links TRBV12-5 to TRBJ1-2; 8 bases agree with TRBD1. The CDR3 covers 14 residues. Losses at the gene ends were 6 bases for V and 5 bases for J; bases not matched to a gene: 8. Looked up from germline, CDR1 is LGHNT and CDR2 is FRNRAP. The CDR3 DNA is TGTGCTAGTGGCCCTTCAGACAGGGGATATGGCTACACCTTC. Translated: CASGPSDRGYGYTF.

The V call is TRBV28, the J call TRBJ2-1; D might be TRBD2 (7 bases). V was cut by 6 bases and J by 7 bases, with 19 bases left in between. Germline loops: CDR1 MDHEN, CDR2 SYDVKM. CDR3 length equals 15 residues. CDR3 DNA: TGTGCCAGCAGGCAAGGGGGGGTTTATTCGAATGAGCAGTTCTTC. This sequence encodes CASRQGGVYSNEQFF. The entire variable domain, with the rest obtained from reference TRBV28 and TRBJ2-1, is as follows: DVKVTQSSRYLVKRTGEKVFLECVQDMDHENMFWYRQDPGLGLRLIYFSYDVKMKEKGDIPEGYSVSREKKERFSLILESASTNQTSMYLCASRQGGVYSNEQFFGPGTRLTVL.

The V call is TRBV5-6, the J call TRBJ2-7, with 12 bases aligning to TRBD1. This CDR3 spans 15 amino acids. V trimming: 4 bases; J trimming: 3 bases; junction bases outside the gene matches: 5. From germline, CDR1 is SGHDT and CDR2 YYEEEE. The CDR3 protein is CASSRGQGAYYEQYF. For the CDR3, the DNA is TGTGCCAGCAGCCGGGGACAGGGGGCATACTACGAGCAGTACTTC.

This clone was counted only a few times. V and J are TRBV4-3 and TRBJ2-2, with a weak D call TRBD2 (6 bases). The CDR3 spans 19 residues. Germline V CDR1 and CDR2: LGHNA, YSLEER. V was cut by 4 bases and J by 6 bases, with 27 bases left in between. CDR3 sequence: CASSPGGTLAGYDPGELFF. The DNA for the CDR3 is TGCGCCAGCAGCCCTGGGGGGACGTTAGCCGGGTACGACCCCGGGGAGCTGTTTTTT.

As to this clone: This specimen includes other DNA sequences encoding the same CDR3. The CDR3 nucleotides read TGTGCCAGCAGTTACTCCGCGGGAGGGGCAGATACGCAGTATTTT. Its translation is CASSYSAGGADTQYF. The chain joins TRBV6-5 to TRBJ2-3, with 9 positions matching TRBD2. Germline CDR1 is MNHEY and CDR2 is SVGAGI. CDR3 length equals 15 residues. With V trimmed by 0 bases and J by 4 bases, 2 bases remained unmatched.

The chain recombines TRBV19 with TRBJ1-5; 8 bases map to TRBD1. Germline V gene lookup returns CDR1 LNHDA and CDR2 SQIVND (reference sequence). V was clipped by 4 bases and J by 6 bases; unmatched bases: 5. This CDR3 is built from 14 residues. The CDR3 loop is CASSRQGPGQPQHF. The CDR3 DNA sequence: TGTGCCAGTAGTAGACAGGGGCCGGGTCAGCCCCAGCATTTT.

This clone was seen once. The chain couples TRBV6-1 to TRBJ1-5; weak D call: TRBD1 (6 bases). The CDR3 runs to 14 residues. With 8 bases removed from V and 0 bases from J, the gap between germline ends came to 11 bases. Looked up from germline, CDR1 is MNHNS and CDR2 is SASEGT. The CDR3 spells CASEDRNSNQPQHF. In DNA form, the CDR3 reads TGTGCCAGCGAAGACAGGAATAGCAATCAGCCCCAGCATTTT.

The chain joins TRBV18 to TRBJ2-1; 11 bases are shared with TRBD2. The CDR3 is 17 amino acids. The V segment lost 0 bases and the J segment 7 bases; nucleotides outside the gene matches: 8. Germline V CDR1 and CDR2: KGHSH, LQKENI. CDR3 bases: TGTGCCAGCTCACCACCGAATCTAGCGGGAGGTCAGAATGAGCAGTTCTTC. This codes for CASSPPNLAGGQNEQFF. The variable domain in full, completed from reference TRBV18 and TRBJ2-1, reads NAGVMQNPRHLVRRRGQEARLRCSPMKGHSHVYWYRQLPEEGLKFMVYLQKENIIDESGMPKERFSAEFPKEGPSILRIQQVVRGDSAAYFCASSPPNLAGGQNEQFFGPGTRLTVL.

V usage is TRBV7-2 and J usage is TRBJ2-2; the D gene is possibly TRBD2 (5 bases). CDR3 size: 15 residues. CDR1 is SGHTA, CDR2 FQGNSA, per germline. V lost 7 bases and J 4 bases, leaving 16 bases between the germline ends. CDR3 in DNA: TGTGCCAGCATCCCTAGCATAGGCGGCACCGGGGAGCTGTTTTTT. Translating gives CASIPSIGGTGELFF.

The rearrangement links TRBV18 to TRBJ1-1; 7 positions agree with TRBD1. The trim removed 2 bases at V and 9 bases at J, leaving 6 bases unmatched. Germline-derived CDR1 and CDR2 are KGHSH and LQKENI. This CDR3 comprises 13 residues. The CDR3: CASSPLTGSQAFF. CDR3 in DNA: TGTGCCAGCTCACCATTGACAGGGTCACAAGCTTTCTTT.

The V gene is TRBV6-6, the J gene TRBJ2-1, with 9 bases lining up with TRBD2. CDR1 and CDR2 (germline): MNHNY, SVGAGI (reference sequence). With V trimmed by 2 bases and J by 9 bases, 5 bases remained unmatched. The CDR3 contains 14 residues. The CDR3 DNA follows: TGTGCCAGCAGTTACGTAGCGGGGGAAGGTGAGCAGTTCTTC. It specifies CASSYVAGEGEQFF.

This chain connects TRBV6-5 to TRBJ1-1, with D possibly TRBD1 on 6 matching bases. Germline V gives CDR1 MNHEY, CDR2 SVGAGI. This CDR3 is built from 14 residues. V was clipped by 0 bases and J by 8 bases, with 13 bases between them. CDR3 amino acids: CASSYSRDTAEAFF. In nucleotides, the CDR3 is TGTGCCAGCAGTTACTCACGGGACACCGCGGAAGCTTTCTTT.

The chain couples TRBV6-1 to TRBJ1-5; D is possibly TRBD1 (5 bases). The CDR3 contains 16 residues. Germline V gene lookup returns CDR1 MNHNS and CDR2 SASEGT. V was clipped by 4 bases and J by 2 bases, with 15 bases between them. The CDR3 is CASSAQRGVGNQPQHF. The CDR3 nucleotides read TGTGCCAGCAGTGCCCAGCGGGGGGTGGGCAATCAGCCCCAGCATTTT.

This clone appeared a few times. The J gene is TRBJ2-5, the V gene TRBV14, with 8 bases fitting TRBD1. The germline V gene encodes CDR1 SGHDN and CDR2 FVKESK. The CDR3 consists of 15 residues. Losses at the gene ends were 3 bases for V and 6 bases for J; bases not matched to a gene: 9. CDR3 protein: CASSQLLGQAQTQYF. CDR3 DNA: TGTGCCAGCAGCCAGTTACTGGGACAGGCCCAGACCCAGTACTTC.

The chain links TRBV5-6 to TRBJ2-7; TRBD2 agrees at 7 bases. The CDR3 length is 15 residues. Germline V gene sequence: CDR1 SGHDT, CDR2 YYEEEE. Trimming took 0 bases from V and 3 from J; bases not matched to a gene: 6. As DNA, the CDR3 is TGTGCCAGCAGCTTGGAGGGGAGGGGAGACTACGAGCAGTACTTC. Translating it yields CASSLEGRGDYEQYF.

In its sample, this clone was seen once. CDR3 residues: CASRQSNEKLFF. CDR3 coding DNA: TGTGCCAGCAGACAGTCTAATGAAAAACTGTTTTTT. The genes are TRBV6-5 and TRBJ1-4; D is unclear. V lost 6 bases to trimming and J lost 3 bases, with 5 bases between them. The CDR3 length is 12 residues. From germline, CDR1 is MNHEY and CDR2 SVGAGI.

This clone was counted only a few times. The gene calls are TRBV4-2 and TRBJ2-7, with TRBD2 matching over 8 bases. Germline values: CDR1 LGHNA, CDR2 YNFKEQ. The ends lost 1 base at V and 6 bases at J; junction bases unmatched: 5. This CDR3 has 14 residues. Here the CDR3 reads CASSQALAGPEQYF. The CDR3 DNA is TGTGCCAGCAGCCAAGCGCTAGCGGGTCCCGAGCAGTACTTC.

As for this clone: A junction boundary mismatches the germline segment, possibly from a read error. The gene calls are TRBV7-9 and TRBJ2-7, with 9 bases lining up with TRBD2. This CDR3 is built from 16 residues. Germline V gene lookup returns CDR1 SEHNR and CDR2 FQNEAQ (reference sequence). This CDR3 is CSSSFAVLAGNYEQYF. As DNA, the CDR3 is TGTTCCAGCAGCTTTGCGGTTCTAGCGGGAAACTACGAGCAGTACTTC.

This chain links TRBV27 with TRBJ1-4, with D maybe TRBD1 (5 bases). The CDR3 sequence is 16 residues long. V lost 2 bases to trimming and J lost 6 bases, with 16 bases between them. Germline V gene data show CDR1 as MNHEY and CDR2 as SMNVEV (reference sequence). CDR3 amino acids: CASSLGQGGIDEKLFF. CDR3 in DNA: TGTGCCAGCAGTTTAGGGCAGGGAGGAATTGATGAAAAACTGTTTTTT.

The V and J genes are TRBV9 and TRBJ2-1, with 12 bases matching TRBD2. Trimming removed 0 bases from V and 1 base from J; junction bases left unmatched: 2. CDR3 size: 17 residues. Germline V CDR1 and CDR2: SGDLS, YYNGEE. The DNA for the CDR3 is TGTGCCAGCAGCGTAGCGACTAGCGGGAGATCCTACAATGAGCAGTTCTTC. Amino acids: CASSVATSGRSYNEQFF.

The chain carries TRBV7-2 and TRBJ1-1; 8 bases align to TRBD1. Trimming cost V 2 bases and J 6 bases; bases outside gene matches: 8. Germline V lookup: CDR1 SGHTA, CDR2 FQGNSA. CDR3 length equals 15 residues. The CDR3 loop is CASSLITGGRSEAFF. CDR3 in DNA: TGTGCCAGCAGCTTAATCACAGGGGGAAGATCTGAAGCTTTCTTT.